A selection of T cell receptor beta chains follows, all from one sample in a study of T cell changes during pregnancy in multiple sclerosis. Profiled with immunoSEQ multiplex PCR; TCRdb holds only in-frame clones, not every one. The profile shows about 73,000 clones, 85% to 90% of them singletons. This material consisted of peripheral blood, taken after pregnancy. The receptors were sampled from a female donor in good health, enrolled as a control in a pregnancy study. The CDR3 runs from the conserved cysteine through the conserved F or W. A D gene is named only where the DNA matches it firmly. Clone size appears in some rows only: once, few, many, or a class for an expanded clone.

>TRBV7-2|.|.|TRBJ1-5
CASSLGLPGSNQPQHF
TGTGCCAGCAGCTTAGGACTCCCCGGAAGCAATCAGCCCCAGCATTTT
>TRBV27|TRBD2|.|TRBJ2-1
CASSQLSGKNEQFF
TGTGCCAGCAGCCAGCTTAGCGGGAAAAATGAGCAGTTCTTC
>TRBV7-2|.|.|TRBJ1-3
CASSLVRQLLSGNTIYF
TGTGCCAGCAGCTTAGTAAGACAGCTCCTCTCTGGAAACACCATATATTTT
>TRBV5-1|.|.|TRBJ1-2
CASSLGGSPAF
TGCGCCAGCAGCTTGGGGGGCTCACCAGCCTTC
>TRBV5-8|TRBD2|.|TRBJ2-3
CASSLAGITSGNTDTQYF
TGTGCCAGCAGCTTGGCAGGGATTACTAGCGGGAACACAGATACGCAGTATTTT
>TRBV6-1|.|once|TRBJ2-3
CASSQAGTNTDTQYF
TGTGCCAGCAGCCAAGCCGGGACAAACACAGATACGCAGTATTTT
>TRBV5-1|TRBD1|.|TRBJ2-3
CASSLGQGLKTSTDTQYF
TGCGCCAGCAGCTTGGGACAGGGGCTAAAGACTAGCACAGATACGCAGTATTTT
>TRBV10-2|.|.|TRBJ2-5
CATSPGVRETQYF
TGCGCCACCTCCCCGGGGGTCAGAGAGACCCAGTACTTC
>TRBV11-2|TRBD2|.|TRBJ2-2
CASSGGDSNTGELFF
TGTGCCAGCAGCGGGGGGGACTCGAACACCGGGGAGCTGTTTTTT
>TRBV18|.|once|TRBJ2-7
CASSSDSSYEQYF
TGTGCCAGCTCATCGGACAGCTCCTACGAGCAGTACTTC
>TRBV5-6|TRBD2|.|TRBJ2-7
CASSLGLAVTYEQYF
TGTGCCAGCAGCTTGGGACTAGCGGTCACCTACGAGCAGTACTTC
>TRBV5-4|.|.|TRBJ2-7
CASRAEGEGPNEQYF
TGTGCCAGCAGGGCGGAGGGGGAGGGCCCCAACGAGCAGTACTTC
>TRBV6-1|TRBD2|.|TRBJ2-5
CASSSTSGSRETQYF
TGTGCCAGCAGCTCCACTAGCGGGAGTAGGGAGACCCAGTACTTC
>TRBV5-1|TRBD2|.|TRBJ2-3
CASSLAGLASSTDTQYF
TGCGCCAGCAGCTTGGCGGGACTAGCGTCTAGCACAGATACGCAGTATTTT
>TRBV6-6|.|.|TRBJ2-6
CASSVSGANVLTF
TGTGCCAGCAGCGTATCCGGGGCCAACGTCCTGACTTTC
>TRBV6-1|.|.|TRBJ1-2
CASKQGDGYTF
TGTGCCAGCAAACAAGGAGATGGCTACACCTTC
>TRBV19|TRBD1|.|TRBJ2-1
CASSTQGFRDEQFF
TGTGCCAGTAGTACACAGGGGTTTCGCGATGAGCAGTTCTTC
>TRBV19|.|.|TRBJ2-7
CASSMSQTTYEQYF
TGTGCCAGTAGTATGAGCCAGACAACCTACGAGCAGTACTTC
>TRBV6-5|TRBD1|.|TRBJ2-5
CASRTGGQETQYF
TGTGCCAGCAGAACAGGGGGACAAGAGACCCAGTACTTC
>TRBV27|.|.|TRBJ1-2
CASSLSSIGYGYTF
TGTGCCAGCAGTTTATCGTCTATTGGCTATGGCTACACCTTC
>TRBV5-4|TRBD2|.|TRBJ2-1
CASSLWTSGGPSSYNEQFF
TGTGCCAGCAGCTTGTGGACTAGCGGGGGCCCAAGCTCCTACAATGAGCAGTTCTTC
>TRBV18|.|.|TRBJ2-7
CASSPREREQYF
TGTGCCAGCTCACCAAGAGAACGCGAGCAGTACTTC
>TRBV19|TRBD2|.|TRBJ2-1
CASSIVLAGNEQFF
TGTGCCAGTAGTATAGTCCTAGCGGGGAATGAGCAGTTCTTC
>TRBV19|TRBD1|.|TRBJ1-1
CATTLGQVPNTEAFF
TGTGCCACCACATTAGGACAGGTCCCGAACACTGAAGCTTTCTTT
>TRBV6-6|.|.|TRBJ1-4
CASSYSGGTNEKLFF
TGTGCCAGCAGTTACTCAGGGGGAACTAATGAAAAACTGTTTTTT
>TRBV29-1|TRBD2|.|TRBJ2-2
CSVVAGEGTGELFF
TGCAGCGTTGTAGCGGGAGAGGGCACCGGGGAGCTGTTTTTT
>TRBV5-1|.|.|TRBJ1-2
CASSPGGRDPYGYTF
TGCGCCAGCAGCCCTGGAGGGCGGGACCCCTATGGCTACACCTTC
>TRBV29-1|.|.|TRBJ1-3
CSVEGWGGSGNTIYF
TGCAGCGTTGAGGGGTGGGGGGGCTCTGGAAACACCATATATTTT
>TRBV6-4|TRBD1|.|TRBJ1-1
CASSYRGEAFF
TGTGCCAGCAGTTACAGGGGTGAAGCTTTCTTT
>TRBV19|TRBD2|.|TRBJ2-2
CATPRGAGATGELFF
TGTGCCACCCCTCGGGGAGCGGGGGCCACCGGGGAGCTGTTTTTT
>TRBV6-6|.|once|TRBJ2-6
CASSYPGSGANVLTF
TGTGCCAGCAGTTACCCAGGCTCTGGGGCCAACGTCCTGACTTTC
>TRBV4-1|TRBD1|.|TRBJ1-5
CASSQEDRGNQPQHF
TGCGCCAGCAGCCAAGAGGACAGGGGCAATCAGCCCCAGCATTTT
>TRBV18|.|once|TRBJ2-7
CASSPPAGLDNEQYF
TGTGCCAGCTCACCCCCGGCAGGGCTCGACAACGAGCAGTACTTC
>TRBV25-1|.|.|TRBJ1-1
CASSEGHRTEAFF
TGTGCCAGCAGTGAGGGACACCGCACTGAAGCTTTCTTT
>TRBV5-1|TRBD2|.|TRBJ2-3
CASSYSGRVADTQYF
TGCGCCAGCAGCTACAGCGGGAGAGTTGCAGATACGCAGTATTTT
>TRBV14|TRBD1|.|TRBJ1-1
CASSPRTGAMNTEAFF
TGTGCCAGCAGCCCAAGGACAGGGGCCATGAACACTGAAGCTTTCTTT
>TRBV19|.|.|TRBJ1-5
CASMGGGSNQPQHF
TGTGCCAGTATGGGAGGGGGAAGCAATCAGCCCCAGCATTTT
>TRBV14|TRBD1|.|TRBJ2-1
CASSHPNGTGGRAGRYNEQFF
TGTGCCAGCAGCCACCCCAACGGGACAGGGGGCAGAGCGGGGAGATACAATGAGCAGTTCTTC
>TRBV6-1|.|.|TRBJ2-1
CASHVGANEQFF
TGTGCCAGCCACGTGGGGGCCAATGAGCAGTTCTTC
>TRBV6-6|TRBD2|.|TRBJ2-2
CASSYSGGRTGELFF
TGTGCCAGCAGTTACTCGGGAGGGCGCACCGGGGAGCTGTTTTTT
>TRBV4-1|TRBD1|.|TRBJ1-4
CASSQVGTGNEKLFF
TGCGCCAGCAGCCAGGTCGGGACAGGGAATGAAAAACTGTTTTTT
>TRBV7-8|.|.|TRBJ2-3
CASSTDGGPQYF
TGTGCCAGCAGCACAGACGGGGGTCCGCAGTATTTT
>TRBV9|TRBD2|.|TRBJ2-6
CASSALAGPGANVLTF
TGTGCCAGCAGCGCACTAGCGGGCCCTGGGGCCAACGTCCTGACTTTC
>TRBV5-1|TRBD2|.|TRBJ2-1
CASSSPGLAGEHNEQFF
TGCGCCAGCAGCTCGCCGGGACTAGCGGGGGAGCACAATGAGCAGTTCTTC
>TRBV6-1|.|.|TRBJ2-7
CASSQGSGQSSEQYF
TGTGCCAGCAGCCAGGGATCGGGACAATCGAGCGAGCAGTACTTC
>TRBV4-2|TRBD2|.|TRBJ2-1
CASNQGREGDEQFF
TGTGCCAGCAACCAGGGACGGGAGGGCGATGAGCAGTTCTTC
>TRBV5-1|TRBD2|.|TRBJ2-3
CASRLNLAGYTDTQYF
TGCGCCAGCAGGCTTAATTTAGCGGGATACACAGATACGCAGTATTTT
>TRBV6-5|.|once|TRBJ2-6
CASRNGGPGANVLTF
TGTGCCAGCAGAAACGGAGGGCCTGGGGCCAACGTCCTGACTTTC
>TRBV9|.|.|TRBJ2-1
CASSLHPSSYNEQFF
TGTGCCAGCAGCCTCCATCCGAGCTCCTACAATGAGCAGTTCTTC
>TRBV5-1|TRBD2|once|TRBJ2-3
CASSLNSGTSTDTQYF
TGCGCCAGCAGCTTGAATAGCGGGACTAGCACAGATACGCAGTATTTT
>TRBV5-6|.|.|TRBJ1-1
CASSPQGRLEDTEAFF
TGTGCCAGCAGCCCCCAGGGGCGTCTGGAGGACACTGAAGCTTTCTTT
>TRBV29-1|.|.|TRBJ2-2
CSALTGSSGELFF
TGCAGCGCCCTGACAGGATCCAGCGGGGAGCTGTTTTTT
>TRBV30|.|.|TRBJ2-7
CAWSPPQGGSYEQYF
TGTGCCTGGAGTCCACCCCAGGGGGGCTCCTACGAGCAGTACTTC
>TRBV7-2|TRBD1|few|TRBJ2-7
CASRHDRAEQYF
TGTGCCAGCAGACATGACAGGGCCGAGCAGTACTTC
>TRBV7-8|.|.|TRBJ2-5
CASSLSSDQETQYF
TGTGCCAGCAGCTTATCCAGTGACCAAGAGACCCAGTACTTC